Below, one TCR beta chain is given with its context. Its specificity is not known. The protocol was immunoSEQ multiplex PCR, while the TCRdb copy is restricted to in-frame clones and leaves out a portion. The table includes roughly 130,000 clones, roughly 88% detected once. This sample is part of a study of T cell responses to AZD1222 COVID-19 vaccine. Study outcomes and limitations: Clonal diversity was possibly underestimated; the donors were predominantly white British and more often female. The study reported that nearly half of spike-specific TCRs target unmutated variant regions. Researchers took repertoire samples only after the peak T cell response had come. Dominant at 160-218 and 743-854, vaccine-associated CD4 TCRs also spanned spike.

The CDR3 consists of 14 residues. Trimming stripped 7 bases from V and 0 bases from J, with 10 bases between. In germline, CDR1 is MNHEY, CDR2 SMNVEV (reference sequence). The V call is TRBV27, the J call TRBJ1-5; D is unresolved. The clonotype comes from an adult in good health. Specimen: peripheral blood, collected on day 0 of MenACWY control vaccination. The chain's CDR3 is CASNPRPSNQPQHF. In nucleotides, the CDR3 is TGTGCCAGCAACCCCCGCCCTAGCAATCAGCCCCAGCATTTT.